The 2 T cell receptor beta chains presented below share a single source sample, sequenced in a study of Tregs in tolerant kidney transplant recipients. Related graft donors supplied nonmyeloablative bone marrow transplants, and mixed chimerism was transient. Profiled with immunoSEQ multiplex PCR; TCRdb holds only in-frame clones, not every one. The sample consists of tens of thousands of clones, approximately 87% of them appearing once. The sequenced sample was CD4+ T cells from blood (PBMCs), obtained 6 months after the transplant. The receptors derive from a human patient who received a combined kidney and bone marrow transplant. Some of the T cells might come from the graft donor.

The chain couples TRBV7-2 to TRBJ1-1, with TRBD1 matching over 8 bases. V dropped 2 bases and J dropped 1; count of bases not matched to a gene: 0. Germline lookup yields CDR1 SGHTA and CDR2 FQGNSA. The CDR3 runs 14 residues. The CDR3 DNA follows: TGTGCCAGCAGCTTAACAGGGGGGAACACTGAAGCTTTCTTT. The encoded protein is CASSLTGGNTEAFF.

The chain joins TRBV19 to TRBJ2-2, with D maybe TRBD1 (6 bases). Germline CDR1 is LNHDA and CDR2 is SQIVND (reference sequence). The CDR3 length is 15 residues. V gave up 6 bases and J gave up 1 base, with 12 bases separating them. CDR3 region: CASRRGHQNTGELFF. The CDR3 bases are TGTGCCAGTAGAAGGGGACACCAGAACACCGGGGAGCTGTTTTTT. Based on the CDR3 plus reference TRBV19 and TRBJ2-2, the full variable domain is DGGITQSPKYLFRKEGQNVTLSCEQNLNHDAMYWYRQDPGQGLRLIYYSQIVNDFQKGDIAEGYSVSREKKESFPLTVTSAQKNPTAFYLCASRRGHQNTGELFFGEGSRLTVL.